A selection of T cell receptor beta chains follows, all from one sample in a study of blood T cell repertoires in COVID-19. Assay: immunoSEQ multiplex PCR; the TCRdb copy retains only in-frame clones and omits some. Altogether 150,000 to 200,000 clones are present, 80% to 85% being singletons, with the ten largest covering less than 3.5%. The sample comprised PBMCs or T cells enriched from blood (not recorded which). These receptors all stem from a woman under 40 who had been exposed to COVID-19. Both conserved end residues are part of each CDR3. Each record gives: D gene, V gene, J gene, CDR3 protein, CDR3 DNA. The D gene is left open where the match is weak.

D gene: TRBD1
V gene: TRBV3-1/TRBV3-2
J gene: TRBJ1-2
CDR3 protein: CASSRLQGARYGYTF
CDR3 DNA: TGTGCCAGCAGCCGCCTACAGGGGGCAAGGTATGGCTACACCTTC

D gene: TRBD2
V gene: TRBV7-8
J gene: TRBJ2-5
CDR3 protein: CASTPSSGGPQETQYF
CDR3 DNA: TGTGCCAGCACACCATCTAGCGGGGGGCCCCAAGAGACCCAGTACTTC

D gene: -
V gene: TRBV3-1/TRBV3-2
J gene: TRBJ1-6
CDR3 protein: CASSQDRGYNSPLHF
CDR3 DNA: TGTGCCAGCAGCCAGGACCGGGGCTATAATTCACCCCTCCACTTT

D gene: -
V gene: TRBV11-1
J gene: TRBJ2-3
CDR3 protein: CASSWEVFSSTDTQYF
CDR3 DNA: TGTGCCAGCAGCTGGGAGGTGTTCTCTAGCACAGATACGCAGTATTTT

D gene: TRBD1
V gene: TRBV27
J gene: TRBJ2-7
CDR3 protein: CASSLFGIGQDSPTRRQYF
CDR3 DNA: TGTGCCAGCAGTTTATTTGGGATAGGACAGGACAGTCCTACGAGGAGGCAGTACTTC

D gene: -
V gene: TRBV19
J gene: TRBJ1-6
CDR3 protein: CASSPYRELGSPLHF
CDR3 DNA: TGTGCCAGTAGTCCTTACAGGGAATTGGGTTCACCCCTCCACTTT

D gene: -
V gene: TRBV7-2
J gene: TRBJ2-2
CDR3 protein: CASSLNRANTGELFF
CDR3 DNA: TGTGCCAGCAGCTTAAACAGGGCGAACACCGGGGAGCTGTTTTTT

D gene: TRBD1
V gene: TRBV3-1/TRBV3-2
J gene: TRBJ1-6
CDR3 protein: CASSPGQVGSLHF
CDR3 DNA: TGTGCCAGCAGTCCCGGACAGGTTGGGTCCCTCCACTTT

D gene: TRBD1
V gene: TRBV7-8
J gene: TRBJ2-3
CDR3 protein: CASSARDRGRTDTQYF
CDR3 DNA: TGTGCCAGCAGCGCTCGGGACAGGGGGCGGACAGATACGCAGTATTTT

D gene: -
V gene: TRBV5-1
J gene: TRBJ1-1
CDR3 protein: CASSLVPAAVNTEAFF
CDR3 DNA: TGCGCCAGCAGCTTGGTCCCGGCGGCGGTGAACACTGAAGCTTTCTTT

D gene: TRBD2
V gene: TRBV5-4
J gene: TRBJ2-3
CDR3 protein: CASSLSGGPTDTQYF
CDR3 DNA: TGTGCCAGCAGTCTTAGCGGGGGCCCGACAGATACGCAGTATTTT

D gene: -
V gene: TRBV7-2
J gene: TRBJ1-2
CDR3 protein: CASSPDTNYGYTF
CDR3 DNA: TGTGCCAGCAGCCCGGACACTAACTATGGCTACACCTTC

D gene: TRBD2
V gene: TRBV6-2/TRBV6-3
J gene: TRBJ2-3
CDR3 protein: CASSYNLAGGPDTQYF
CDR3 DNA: TGTGCCAGCAGTTACAATCTAGCGGGGGGGCCGGATACGCAGTATTTT

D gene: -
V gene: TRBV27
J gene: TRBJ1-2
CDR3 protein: CASSSPTRQKSDYGYTF
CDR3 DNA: TGTGCCAGCAGTTCCCCGACGAGACAGAAATCGGACTATGGCTACACCTTC